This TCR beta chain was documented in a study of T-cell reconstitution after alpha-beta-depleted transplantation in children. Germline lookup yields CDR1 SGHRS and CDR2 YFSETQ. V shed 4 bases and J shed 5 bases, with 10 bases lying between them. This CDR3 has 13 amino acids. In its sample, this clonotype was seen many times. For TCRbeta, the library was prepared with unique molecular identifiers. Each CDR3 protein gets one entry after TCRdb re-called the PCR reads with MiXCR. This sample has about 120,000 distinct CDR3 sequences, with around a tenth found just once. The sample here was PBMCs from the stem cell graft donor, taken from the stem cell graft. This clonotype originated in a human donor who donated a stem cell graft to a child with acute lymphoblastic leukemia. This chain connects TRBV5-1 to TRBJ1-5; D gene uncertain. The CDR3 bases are TGCGCCAGCAGCCGGGCACCAGATCAGCCCCAGCATTTT. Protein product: CASSRAPDQPQHF. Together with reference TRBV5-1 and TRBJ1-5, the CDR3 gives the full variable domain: KAGVTQTPRYLIKTRGQQVTLSCSPISGHRSVSWYQQTPGQGLQFLFEYFSETQRNKGNFPGRFSGRQFSNSRSEMNVSTLELGDSALYLCASSRAPDQPQHFGDGTRLSIL.